Below, one T cell receptor (beta chain) is given with its context. No antigen is known for it. No quality values exist for individual bases; no much larger clone is one base distant. The data are from a study of blood T cell repertoires in COVID-19 (TCRdb year 2020). Broadly, across the study: The collaborator samples originated in the United States, Italy and Spain and spanned the acute and convalescent phases of COVID-19. The prospective study material was composed of cDNA or gDNA derived from T cells, B-cell-depleted T cells, or PBMCs. Deeply sampled blood TCRbeta repertoires from subjects exposed to, actively infected with, or recovered from COVID-19 were included in the dataset. A freely available public database, intended as a resource for researchers studying the immune response to SARS-CoV-2, is where the repertoires were released. The samples were drawn from the first 160 participants of the ongoing ImmuneRACE study and from 950 to 1,500 subjects provided by 6 global collaborators. Nearly every sample came with metadata listing a de-identified subject ID, COVID-19 status, age in years and sex. Where available, HLA class I and class II types were obtained from metadata supplied by the sample provider rather than from assay-based typing. The study at large found these results: The quantity of clinical and demographic metadata differed by source and by participant and was supplied without curation.

TCRbeta CDR3 regions were amplified from genomic DNA by means of the immunoSEQ Assay, a bias-controlled multiplex PCR. The paper's data handling went like this. Nucleated cell counts per sample were estimated from amplification of reference gene primers within the assay. Sequence reads were collapsed and filtered to measure the absolute abundance of every unique TCRbeta CDR3 rearrangement. Productive Simpson clonality was computed per sample as the square root of Simpson's diversity index over productive rearrangements. TCRdb took over this immuneACCESS table, retaining in-frame rearrangements with V and J assigned. Such tables are incomplete; in checked studies, under half of the missing clones stem from an unresolved V gene, and the remainder is unexplained. That table gives V, J and clone size, and the DNA gave D and trimming. The sample data list about 140,000 clones, and around 86% of these were observed just once. The ten biggest clones cover around 8.4% of the sample.

The collaborating institutions used their own protocols to collect whole blood in K2EDTA tubes. Collaborator samples were shipped for TCRbeta analysis as frozen whole blood, isolated PBMCs, or DNA extracted from either sample type. The germline V and J ends show losses of 0 bases and 4 bases respectively, and no gene match explains 5 bases of the junction. Measured from the cysteine to the phenylalanine, the CDR3 is 16 residues long. Just the 48-base CDR3 DNA is kept, in frame starting at base 1. Via the germline V gene, CDR1 is LGHNA and CDR2 YNFKEQ. Sample: peripheral blood. The chain employs TRBV4-2 and TRBJ1-1, with 10 middle bases fitting TRBD1. This clonotype was obtained from a human donor in a cohort sampled during active COVID-19. The CDR3 in this case is CASSQDPGQGITEAFF. The nucleotide sequence reads as follows: TGTGCCAGCAGCCAAGACCCGGGACAGGGGATCACTGAAGCTTTCTTT.